The TCR beta chain under discussion was sequenced for a study of blood T cells in healthy people across ages. About the research overall: The template switching approach captured approximately one barcoded beta molecule for every two T cells.

CDR1 and CDR2 (germline): SGHRS, YFSETQ. The CDR3 sequence is 15 residues long. J was trimmed by 3 bases and V by 4 bases; bases with no gene match: 8. Alongside a J-beta primer mix, a sample-barcoded 5' primer served in a second PCR lasting about 7 to 12 cycles. Each CDR3 protein gets one entry after TCRdb re-called the 5' RACE reads with MiXCR. Here the sample spans 550,000 to 650,000 distinct CDR3 sequences, about 26% being singletons. Every donor gave 8.5 to 10 milliliters of peripheral blood. These data also formed part of another study, on T cells of mothers and their children. From that report: There were over 8.5 million TCR beta CDR3 reads from each mother and about 3.1 million from each child. Thymic selection molds TCR recombination output in a comparable way in related and unrelated pairs.

The sample taken for sequencing was blood. This receptor was identified in a boy aged 2 to 9 in good health. The chain has TRBV5-1 and TRBJ2-5; TRBD2 aligns across 8 bases. CDR3 in DNA: TGCGCCAGCAGCCAGCTTGGGACTAGTGAAGAGACCCAGTACTTC. Its translation: CASSQLGTSEETQYF. Full variable domain (remainder filled in from reference TRBV5-1 and TRBJ2-5): KAGVTQTPRYLIKTRGQQVTLSCSPISGHRSVSWYQQTPGQGLQFLFEYFSETQRNKGNFPGRFSGRQFSNSRSEMNVSTLELGDSALYLCASSQLGTSEETQYFGPGTRLLVL.